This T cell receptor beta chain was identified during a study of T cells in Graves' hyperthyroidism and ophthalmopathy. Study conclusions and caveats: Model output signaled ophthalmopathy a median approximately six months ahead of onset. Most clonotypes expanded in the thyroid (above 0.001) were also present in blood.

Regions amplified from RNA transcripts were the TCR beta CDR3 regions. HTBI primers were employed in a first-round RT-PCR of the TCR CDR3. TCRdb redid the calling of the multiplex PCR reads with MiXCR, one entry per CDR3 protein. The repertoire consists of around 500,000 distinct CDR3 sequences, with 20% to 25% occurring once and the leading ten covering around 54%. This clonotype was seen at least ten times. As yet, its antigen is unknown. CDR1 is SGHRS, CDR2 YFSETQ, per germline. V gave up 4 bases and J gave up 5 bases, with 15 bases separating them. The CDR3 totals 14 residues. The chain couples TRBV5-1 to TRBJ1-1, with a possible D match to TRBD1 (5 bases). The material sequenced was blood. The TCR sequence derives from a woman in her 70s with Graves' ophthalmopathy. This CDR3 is CASSRGTTGTEAFF. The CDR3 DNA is TGCGCCAGCAGCCGAGGGACGACTGGGACTGAAGCTTTCTTT.